Below are 20 T cell receptor beta chains sequenced from a single sample in a study of regulatory T cells in long-lasting Graves disease. Stated time point: newly diagnosed GD, antithyroid drugs for less than 3 months. The TCR library was made from RNA extracted from PBMCs. Arm-PCR with iRepertoire HTBI primers amplified the CDR3 regions for these TCR beta libraries. TCRdb independently ran MiXCR on the multiplex PCR reads; one entry per CDR3 protein. The table shows approximately 470,000 distinct CDR3 sequences, with around 15% occurring only once. These same records also appear under a second study, on T cells in Graves' hyperthyroidism and ophthalmopathy.

Material: peripheral blood mononuclear cells (PBMCs), obtained at new diagnosis, from a patient treated with antithyroid drugs. The receptors here all came from a man aged 35-49 years with Graves disease.

This clonotype was seen a few times. This rearrangement joins TRBV18 to TRBJ2-2; possibly TRBD2 for D (6 bases). Germline V gene data show CDR1 as KGHSH and CDR2 as LQKENI. Trimming removed 9 bases at V and 8 bases at J, with 25 bases between. The CDR3 loop spans 16 amino acids. CDR3 loop: CASQRDSNYPSGELFF. The CDR3 DNA reads TGTGCCAGTCAAAGGGACTCAAATTATCCATCGGGGGAGCTGTTTTTT. The variable domain in full, with the rest retrieved from reference TRBV18 and TRBJ2-2, is NAGVMQNPRHLVRRRGQEARLRCSPMKGHSHVYWYRQLPEEGLKFMVYLQKENIIDESGMPKERFSAEFPKEGPSILRIQQVVRGDSAAYFCASQRDSNYPSGELFFGEGSRLTVL.

This clonotype came up many times. This chain links TRBV20-1 with TRBJ1-1; no definite D call. V was shortened by 3 bases and J by 1 base, with 6 bases between the two germline ends. CDR1 is DFQATT, CDR2 SNEGSKA, per germline (reference sequence). This CDR3 spans 12 amino acids. The chain's CDR3 is CSASPGNTEAFF. The CDR3 bases are TGCAGTGCTAGTCCGGGGAACACTGAAGCTTTCTTT.

This clonotype has ten or more counts. V and J are TRBV24-1 and TRBJ2-3; TRBD2 aligns across 13 bases. Germline V gene data show CDR1 as KGHDR and CDR2 as SFDVKD. The CDR3 length is 19 residues. With 2 bases clipped from V and 1 base from J, the junction kept 8 bases outside the gene matches. CDR3 protein: CATSDSSWTSGGGTDTQYF. The CDR3 DNA sequence: TGTGCCACCAGTGATTCGTCATGGACTAGCGGGGGAGGCACAGATACGCAGTATTTT.

The gene calls are TRBV10-3 and TRBJ2-3, with TRBD2 matching over 10 bases. The V gene's germline CDR1 is ENHRY and CDR2 SYGVKD. This CDR3 comprises 16 residues. V shed 6 bases, J shed 4 bases, and the junction held 10 bases outside the gene matches. The CDR3 nucleotides read TGTGCCATCAGCGTACTAGCGGGACCCGGGGCAGATACGCAGTATTTT. Translated, it gives CAISVLAGPGADTQYF.

V is TRBV4-1 and J is TRBJ2-5; 7 nucleotides match TRBD2. CDR3 length: 16 residues. The junction had 6 bases not matched to a gene; V was cut back by 0 bases and J by 2 bases. Germline assignment: CDR1 MGHRA and CDR2 YSYEKL. Here the CDR3 reads CASSQEWSSGQETQYF. The CDR3 DNA sequence: TGCGCCAGCAGCCAAGAGTGGAGTAGCGGGCAAGAGACCCAGTACTTC.

There are many counts of this clonotype. The chain has TRBV28 and TRBJ2-3; D call uncertain. V shed 3 bases and J shed 1 base, with 11 bases lying between them. The CDR3 is 15 amino acids. CDR1 and CDR2 from the germline V gene are MDHEN and SYDVKM. The chain's CDR3 is CASSFGGLGTDTQYF. In DNA form, the CDR3 reads TGTGCCAGCAGTTTCGGTGGATTAGGCACAGATACGCAGTATTTT.

This clonotype was recorded at least ten times. This chain links TRBV12-3 or TRBV12-4 with TRBJ1-3; tentative D call: TRBD1 (5 bases). V was pared by 6 bases and J by 4 bases, with 16 bases between. The CDR3 length is 15 residues. CDR3 region: CASSGGGGLGNTIYF. The DNA for the CDR3 is TGTGCCAGCAGCGGTGGCGGGGGTCTGGGAAACACCATATATTTT.

This clonotype was recorded many times. The chain combines TRBV28 with TRBJ2-7; 11 positions match TRBD2. This CDR3 region has 15 residues. Per germline, CDR1 MDHEN and CDR2 SYDVKM. J gave up 3 bases and V 8 bases, and 9 bases lay outside the gene matches. CDR3 sequence (DNA): TGTGCCAGCTCCCAGACTAGCGGGATTCTCTACGAGCAGTACTTC. It specifies CASSQTSGILYEQYF.

For this clonotype: This sequence may be a read error, since a much larger clone differs from it by one base. The chain uses TRBV6-5 and TRBJ1-1; D might be TRBD1 (6 bases). Germline V gives CDR1 MNHEY, CDR2 SVGAGI. The CDR3 runs 16 residues. The CDR3 loop reads CASSYSGRGVNTKAFF. The CDR3 nucleotides are TGTGCCAGCAGTTACTCTGGCAGGGGAGTGAACACTAAAGCTTTCTTT.

V usage is TRBV15 and J usage is TRBJ2-7; TRBD2 aligns across 13 bases. The V segment lost 3 bases and the J segment 0 bases; nucleotides outside the gene matches: 5. The germline V gene encodes CDR1 LNHNV and CDR2 YYDKDF (reference sequence). The CDR3 spans 17 residues. The CDR3 region has the DNA TGTGCCACCAGCAGCGGGACTAGCGGGGAAAGCTCCTACGAGCAGTACTTC. This gives the protein CATSSGTSGESSYEQYF. Complete variable domain (other parts from reference TRBV15 and TRBJ2-7): DAMVIQNPRYQVTQFGKPVTLSCSQTLNHNVMYWYQQKSSQAPKLLFHYYDKDFNNEADTPDNFQSRRPNTSFCFLDIRSPGLGDTAMYLCATSSGTSGESSYEQYFGPGTRLTVT.

Many counts were recorded for this clonotype. V is TRBV6-5 and J is TRBJ1-1; D is uncertain. V lost 1 base and J lost 0, with 9 bases in between. The CDR3 spans 15 residues. CDR1 is MNHEY, CDR2 SVGAGI, per germline. The CDR3 DNA sequence: TGTGCCAGCAGTTACTTGGGTTTAATGAACACTGAAGCTTTCTTT. Its protein is CASSYLGLMNTEAFF.

This chain joins TRBV10-3 and TRBJ2-3, with 9 bases lining up with TRBD1. The last part of the DNA fits TRBJ2-7 better; the J call may be wrong. This CDR3 has 15 amino acids. The germline CDR1 and CDR2 sequences are ENHRY and SYGVKD. The CDR3 nucleotides are TGTGCCATCAGTTCAGCGGACAGGGGTCAGGACGAGCAGTACTTC. It translates to CAISSADRGQDEQYF.

This clonotype was seen repeatedly, ten times or more. The chain joins TRBV28 to TRBJ2-5; TRBD1 agrees at 7 bases. CDR3 size: 15 residues. CDR1 MDHEN and CDR2 SYDVKM come from the germline V gene. The V and J ends lost 4 bases and 5 bases, in that order; junction bases with no gene match: 10. This CDR3 is CASSSRQGWSETQYF. The CDR3 DNA reads TGTGCCAGCAGTTCCCGACAGGGTTGGTCGGAGACCCAGTACTTC. Complete variable domain (other parts from reference TRBV28 and TRBJ2-5): DVKVTQSSRYLVKRTGEKVFLECVQDMDHENMFWYRQDPGLGLRLIYFSYDVKMKEKGDIPEGYSVSREKKERFSLILESASTNQTSMYLCASSSRQGWSETQYFGPGTRLLVL.

Notes on this clonotype: A read error may be the cause here, since a much bigger clone is one base away. The rearrangement joins TRBV3-1 to TRBJ2-1; 9 positions agree with TRBD2. The CDR3 is 15 amino acids. Germline V gives CDR1 LGHDT, CDR2 YNNKEL (reference sequence). CDR3 DNA: TGTGCCAACAGCCAAGAGGCGGGAGGGATCTATGAGCAGTTCTTC. Protein sequence: CANSQEAGGIYEQFF.

This clonotype was found a few times. The chain employs TRBV29-1 and TRBJ2-3, with no clear D. The CDR3 sequence is 14 residues long. Germline V gives CDR1 SQVTM, CDR2 ANQGSEA. V gave up 3 bases and J gave up 0 bases, with 10 bases separating them. This CDR3 is CSVESDGSTDTQYF. The DNA for the CDR3 is TGCAGCGTTGAGTCTGACGGTAGCACAGATACGCAGTATTTT.

The DNA of the CDR3 is TGTGCCAGCAGTTACTCGGGACAGTATGAAGCTTTCTTT. It is translated as CASSYSGQYEAFF. This rearrangement joins TRBV6-5 to TRBJ1-1; TRBD1 matches at 7 bases. This CDR3 contains 13 residues. The J segment lost 7 bases and the V segment lost 0 bases, leaving 2 bases of the junction unmatched. Germline-derived CDR1 and CDR2 are MNHEY and SVGAGI.

This clonotype was picked up many times. The chain is built from TRBV2 and TRBJ2-1; the match to TRBD2 covers 10 bases. The germline CDR1 and CDR2 sequences are SNHLY and FYNNEI. The CDR3 contains 15 residues. With V trimmed by 3 bases and J by 7 bases, 6 bases remained unmatched. This CDR3 reads CASSDTGTSENEQFF. The CDR3, as DNA: TGTGCCAGCAGTGACACCGGGACTAGCGAAAATGAGCAGTTCTTC.

This chain connects TRBV19 to TRBJ1-5; 12 positions agree with TRBD1. The CDR3 contains 16 residues. Unmatched junction bases numbered 7, after V lost 5 bases and J lost 5 bases. Per the germline V gene, CDR1 is LNHDA and CDR2 is SQIVND (reference sequence). This CDR3 reads CASSDRDRGPYQPQHF. CDR3 bases: TGTGCCAGTAGTGACCGGGACAGGGGGCCATATCAGCCCCAGCATTTT.

This clonotype has a count of ten or more. The genes are TRBV2 and TRBJ1-5; TRBD1 agrees at 7 bases. The V gene end was trimmed by 2 bases and the J gene end by 6 bases; junction bases not matched to a gene: 10. CDR1 is SNHLY and CDR2 is FYNNEI in the germline V gene. There are 16 residues in the CDR3. CDR3 nucleotides: TGTGCCAGCAGTGAATTGAGACAGGGAACGGGTCAGCCCCAGCATTTT. Its translation is CASSELRQGTGQPQHF.

This clonotype was seen more than once but under ten times. Compared with germline, one end of the junction differs, possibly owing to a read error. J is TRBJ2-3 and V is TRBV27; 7 nucleotides align to TRBD2. This CDR3 is 14 amino acids long. The germline CDR1 and CDR2 sequences are MNHEY and SMNVEV (reference sequence). The CDR3 nucleotides are TGTGCCAGCAGGCGGCGGGAGCACGCAGATGCGCAGTATTTT. Its translation is CASRRREHADAQYF.